This T cell receptor (beta chain) was found in a study of T cell repertoires in cytomegalovirus infection. On the study more broadly: Well-studied HLA-B-restricted epitopes and recently identified HLA-C-restricted epitopes of CMV were both used in the study. From public TCR beta signatures came an indication of both CMV infection and matching HLA type. Findings and caveats of the study: The response measured ex vivo was dominated by TCR beta clonotypes (HLA-C-restricted and CMV-specific).

Between the trimmed V and J ends, which lost 4 bases and 0 bases, there was a span of 7 bases. The CDR3 runs to 13 residues. CDR1 and CDR2 (germline): MGHDK, SYGVNS. Points on this clonotype: What it binds is unknown.

TCRdb re-called the reads with MiXCR, one entry per CDR3 protein. The table has fewer than 1,000,000 distinct CDR3 sequences, approximately 31% seen once. This receptor was taken from a human donor in good health (CMV status not recorded). Some clones in this sample may be carry-over from other donors' samples. The input for sequencing was cultured CD8+ T cells from PBMCs, taken from culture after CMV antigen stimulation. This chain links TRBV25-1 with TRBJ2-7, with D perhaps TRBD2 (5 bases). In DNA form, the CDR3 reads TGTGCCAGCAGTGTCGGGAACTCCTACGAGCAGTACTTC. Its translation: CASSVGNSYEQYF.